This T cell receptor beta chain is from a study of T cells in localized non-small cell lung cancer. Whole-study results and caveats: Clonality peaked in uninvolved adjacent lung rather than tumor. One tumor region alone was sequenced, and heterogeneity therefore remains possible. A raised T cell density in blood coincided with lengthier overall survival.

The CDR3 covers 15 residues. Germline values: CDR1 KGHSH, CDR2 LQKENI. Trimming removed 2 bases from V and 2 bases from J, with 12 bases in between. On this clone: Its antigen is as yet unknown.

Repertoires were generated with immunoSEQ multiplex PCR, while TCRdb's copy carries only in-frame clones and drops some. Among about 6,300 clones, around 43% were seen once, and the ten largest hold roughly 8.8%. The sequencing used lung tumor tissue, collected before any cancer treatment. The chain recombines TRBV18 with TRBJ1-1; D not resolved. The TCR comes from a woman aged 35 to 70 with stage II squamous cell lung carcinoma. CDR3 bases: TGTGCCAGCTCACCAGTCCCCGAACTCAACACTGAAGCTTTCTTT. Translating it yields CASSPVPELNTEAFF.